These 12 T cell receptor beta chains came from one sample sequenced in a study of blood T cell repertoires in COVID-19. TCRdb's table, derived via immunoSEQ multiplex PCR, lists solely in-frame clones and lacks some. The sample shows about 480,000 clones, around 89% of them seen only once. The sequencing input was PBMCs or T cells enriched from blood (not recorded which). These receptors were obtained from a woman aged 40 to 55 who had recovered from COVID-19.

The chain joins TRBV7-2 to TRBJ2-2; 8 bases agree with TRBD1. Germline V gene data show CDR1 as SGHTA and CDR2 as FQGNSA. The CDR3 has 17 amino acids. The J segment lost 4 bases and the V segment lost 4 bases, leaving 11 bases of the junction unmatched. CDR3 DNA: TGTGCCAGCAGCTCCCTGGGCCGGACAGGGCGCACCGGGGAGCTGTTTTTT. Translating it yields CASSSLGRTGRTGELFF.

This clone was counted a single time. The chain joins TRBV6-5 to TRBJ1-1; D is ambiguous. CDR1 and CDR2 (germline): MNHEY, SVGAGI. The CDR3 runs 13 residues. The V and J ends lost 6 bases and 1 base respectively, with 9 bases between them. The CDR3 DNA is TGTGCCAGCAGCCAGGTCCCGAACACTGAAGCTTTCTTT. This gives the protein CASSQVPNTEAFF.

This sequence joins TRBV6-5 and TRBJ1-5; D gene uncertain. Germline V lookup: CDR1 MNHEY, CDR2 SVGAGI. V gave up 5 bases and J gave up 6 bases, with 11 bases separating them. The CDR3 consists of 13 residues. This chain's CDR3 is CASSPSQSQPQHF. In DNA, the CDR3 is TGTGCCAGCAGTCCATCACAGAGTCAGCCCCAGCATTTT.

This CDR3 reads CASSRPAGNSYEQYF. Here the CDR3 DNA reads TGTGCCAGCAGCCGCCCGGCGGGGAACTCCTACGAGCAGTACTTC. This chain joins TRBV3-1 (or the pseudogene TRBV3-2) and TRBJ2-7; maybe TRBD2 (6 bases). The length of the CDR3 is 15 residues. V lost 4 bases and J lost 0, with 13 bases in between. In germline, CDR1 is LGHDT, CDR2 YNNKEL (reference sequence).

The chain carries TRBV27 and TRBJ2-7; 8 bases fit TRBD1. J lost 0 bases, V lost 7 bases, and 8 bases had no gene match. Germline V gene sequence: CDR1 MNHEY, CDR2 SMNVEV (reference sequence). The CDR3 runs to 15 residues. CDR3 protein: CASKSGTGLSYEQYF. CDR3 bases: TGTGCCAGCAAATCCGGGACAGGTCTCTCCTACGAGCAGTACTTC.

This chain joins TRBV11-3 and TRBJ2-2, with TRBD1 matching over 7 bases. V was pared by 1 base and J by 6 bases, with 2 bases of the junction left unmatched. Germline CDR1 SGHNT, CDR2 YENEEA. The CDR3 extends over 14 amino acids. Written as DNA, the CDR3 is TGTGCCAGCAGCTTAGGAGGGGGCTCCGGGGAGCTGTTTTTT. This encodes CASSLGGGSGELFF.

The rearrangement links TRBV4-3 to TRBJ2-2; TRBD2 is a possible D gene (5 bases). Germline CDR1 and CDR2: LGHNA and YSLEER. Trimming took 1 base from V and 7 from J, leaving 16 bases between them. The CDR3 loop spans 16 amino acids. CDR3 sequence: CASSQAFDVAGGELFF. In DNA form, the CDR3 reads TGCGCCAGCAGCCAAGCTTTTGACGTGGCGGGCGGGGAGCTGTTTTTT.

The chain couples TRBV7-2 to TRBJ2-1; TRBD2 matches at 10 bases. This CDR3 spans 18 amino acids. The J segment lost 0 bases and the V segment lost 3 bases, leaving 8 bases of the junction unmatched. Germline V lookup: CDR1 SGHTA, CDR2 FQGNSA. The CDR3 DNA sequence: TGTGCCAGCAGCTTTGTTCAAGCGGGAGGGCGCTCCTACAATGAGCAGTTCTTC. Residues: CASSFVQAGGRSYNEQFF.

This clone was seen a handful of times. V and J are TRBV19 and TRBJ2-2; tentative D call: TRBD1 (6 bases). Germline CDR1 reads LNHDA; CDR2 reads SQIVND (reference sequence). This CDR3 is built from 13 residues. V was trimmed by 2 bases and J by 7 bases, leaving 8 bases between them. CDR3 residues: CASSITGFGELFF. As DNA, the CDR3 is TGTGCCAGTAGTATAACAGGGTTCGGGGAGCTGTTTTTT.

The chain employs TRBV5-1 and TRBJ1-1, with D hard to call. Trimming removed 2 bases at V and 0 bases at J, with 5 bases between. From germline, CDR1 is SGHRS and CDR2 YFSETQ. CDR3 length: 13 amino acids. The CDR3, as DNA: TGCGCCAGCAGCTTAAACATGAACACTGAAGCTTTCTTT. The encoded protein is CASSLNMNTEAFF. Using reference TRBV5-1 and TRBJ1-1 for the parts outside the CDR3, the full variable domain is KAGVTQTPRYLIKTRGQQVTLSCSPISGHRSVSWYQQTPGQGLQFLFEYFSETQRNKGNFPGRFSGRQFSNSRSEMNVSTLELGDSALYLCASSLNMNTEAFFGQGTRLTVV.

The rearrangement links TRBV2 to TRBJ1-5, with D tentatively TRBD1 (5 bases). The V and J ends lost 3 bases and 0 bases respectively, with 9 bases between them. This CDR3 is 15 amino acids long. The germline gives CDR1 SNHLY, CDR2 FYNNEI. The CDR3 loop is CASSDRGNSNQPQHF. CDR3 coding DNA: TGTGCCAGCAGTGACCGGGGGAATAGCAATCAGCCCCAGCATTTT.

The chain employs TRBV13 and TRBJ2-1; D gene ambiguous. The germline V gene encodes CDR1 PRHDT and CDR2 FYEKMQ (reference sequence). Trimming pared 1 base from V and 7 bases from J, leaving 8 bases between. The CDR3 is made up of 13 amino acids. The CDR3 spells CASSLVSRNEQFF. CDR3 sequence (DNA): TGTGCCAGCAGCTTAGTTTCTCGGAATGAGCAGTTCTTC.